The entry below describes one TCR beta chain. In its sample, this clonotype was seen a few times. Its antigen is still unknown. Per-nucleotide qualities are absent, and no much larger clonotype sits a single base away. The treatment or condition label for this specimen denotes: approximately 9-day PBMC culture with coronavirus spike peptide pools or control peptides (ViraFEST assay). CD4+ T cells from unexposed donors were collected before the COVID-19 pandemic (2011-2018). The ViraFEST assay was used in the study, in which antigen-specific T cells were expanded with peptide pools and expanded clonotypes were subsequently identified by TCR sequencing. Under 2.5 million PBMCs per well were cultured in IMDM with approximately 4.9% human AB serum and about 9.7 IU/ml IL-2, plus 10 ug/ml peptide pools. Half of the culture medium was replaced with fresh IL-2-containing medium on days 3 and 7. After 10 days of culture, CD4+ T cells were isolated by negative selection with the EasySep CD4+ T cell isolation kit. As cell number allowed, CD4+ T cells from unexposed donors were tested for reactivity to SARS-CoV-2 S and N and to four common cold coronavirus spike pools. Ficoll-Paque Plus gradient centrifugation was used to isolate PBMCs from whole blood, and the isolated PBMCs were then either used fresh or cryopreserved at -140C. Each culture condition was generally run in triplicate wells. The leukapheresis product for the unexposed donors was obtained through commercial purchase.

Receptor libraries were prepared by PCR. At the Johns Hopkins FTIC core, DNA from the cultured CD4+ T cells underwent TCR sequencing with the Oncomine TCR Beta short-read assay. The QIAamp micro DNA kit was used to extract genomic DNA from the cultured CD4+ T cells. Oncomine TCR Beta libraries from cultured CD4+ T cells were pooled using unique dual indexes and sequenced on an Illumina iSeq 100. Concerning the study's data processing: Non-productive sequences were removed, and CDR3s not starting with C, not ending with F or W, or shorter than 7 amino acids were discarded. Antigen-specific clonotypes were identified using the MANAFEST web application through comparison of peptide-stimulated wells with reference and other culture wells. Positive clones required FDR below 0.05, an odds ratio above 5, and productive frequency above 0.1% in at least two of three replicate wells. Cross-reactive clonotypes were defined as significantly expanded in both SARS-CoV-2 spike wells and at least one common cold coronavirus spike condition. CDR3 homology was assessed with Levenshtein distances (stringdist) and unrooted phylogenetic trees (ape) in R version 3.6.1. TCRdb reanalyzed the raw reads on its own, using fastp at Q25 for trimming and MiXCR for clone calling, and kept in-frame beta chains. One record per CDR3 amino acid sequence lists the most common genes and DNA. It is TCRdb's table, rather than the study itself, that gives the V and J calls and clone size. The sample has some 5,000 distinct CDR3 sequences on record, roughly 35% of them singletons. Of the sample, roughly 36% falls within the top ten clones.

The record originates from a study of vaccination and CD4 T cells after COVID-19 (dated by TCRdb to between 2021 and 2023). For the study in its entirety: Six males and four females were included in the convalescent cohort, with two Hispanic individuals, seven Caucasians, two Asians and one multiracial person represented. Post-COVID blood samples from convalescent patients were collected a median of about 110 days after diagnosis, with a range of roughly 35 to 161 days. Two doses of either the Pfizer-BioNTech BNT162b2 vaccine (n=8) or the Moderna mRNA-1273 vaccine (n=2) were administered to participants. For stimulating the cultures, overlapping spike peptide pools were used, derived from SARS-CoV-2 as well as from the common cold coronaviruses HCoV-NL63, HCoV-OC43 and HCoV-229E. Memory CD4+ T cell crossreactivity between SARS-CoV-2 and common cold coronavirus spike proteins was assessed at the TCR clonotype level in an earlier paper using these donors. Control cultures received a CEFX viral epitope pool as the positive control, an HIV-1 Nef peptide pool as the negative control, or no peptide. Post-vaccine blood samples were collected a median of approximately 68 days after the second vaccine dose, ranging from roughly 13 to 250 days. In around nine COVID-19 convalescent patients and a few infection-naive healthy vaccine recipients, the spike-specific CD4+ TCR repertoire before mRNA vaccination was compared with the repertoire after mRNA vaccination.

At the junction V is shortened by 6 bases and J by 4 bases, with 6 bases in between. The germline V gene (reference sequence) gives CDR1 as DFQATT and CDR2 as SNEGSKA. The CDR3 holds 10 amino acids from the cysteine to the phenylalanine. The DNA shown is the 30-base CDR3, in frame from base 1. Overall study results and their limits: The median number of SARS-CoV-2-reactive clonotypes rose from about 23 after infection to a few dozen after vaccination, but the change was not significant. Of the vaccine-specific clones in convalescent patients, 304 of 307, or nearly all, reacted only to SARS-CoV-2 spike and did not cross-react with common cold coronaviruses. In convalescent patients, a median approximately 83% of post-vaccine SARS-CoV-2-reactive clones were detected only after vaccination, and vaccine-specific priming was suggested by this finding. Only a relatively small number of convalescent patients were included in the study, and early timepoints following natural infection were not analyzed.

The source material was CD4+ T cells from blood, cultured in vitro. The sequence derives from a human donor in good health. Rearrangement joined TRBV20-1 to TRBJ2-5, with the D gene uncertain. The DNA reads as follows: TGCAGTGCAGACCTAGAGACCCAGTACTTC. This yields the protein CSADLETQYF.